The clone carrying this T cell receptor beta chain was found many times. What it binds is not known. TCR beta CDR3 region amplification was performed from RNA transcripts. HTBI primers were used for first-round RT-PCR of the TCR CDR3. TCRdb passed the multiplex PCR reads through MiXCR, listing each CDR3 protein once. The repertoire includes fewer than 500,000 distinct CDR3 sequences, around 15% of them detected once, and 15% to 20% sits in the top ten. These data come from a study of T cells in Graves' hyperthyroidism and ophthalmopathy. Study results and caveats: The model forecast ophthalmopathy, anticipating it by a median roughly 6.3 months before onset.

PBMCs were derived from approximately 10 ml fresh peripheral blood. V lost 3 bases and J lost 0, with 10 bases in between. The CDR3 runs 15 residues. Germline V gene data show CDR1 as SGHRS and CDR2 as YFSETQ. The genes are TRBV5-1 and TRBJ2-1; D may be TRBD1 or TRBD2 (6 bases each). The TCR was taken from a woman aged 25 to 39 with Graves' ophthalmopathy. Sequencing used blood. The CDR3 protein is CASSSGGSSYNEQFF. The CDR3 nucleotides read TGCGCCAGCAGCTCCGGGGGCAGCTCCTACAATGAGCAGTTCTTC.